The 11 T cell receptor beta chains presented below share a single source sample, sequenced in a study of T cell repertoires in cytomegalovirus infection (dated by TCRdb to the late 2010s). Their specific antigens are unknown. Reads for this sample came from an Illumina HiSeq 1500. TCRdb's own reprocessing of the public reads used fastp at Q25 and MiXCR and kept productive beta chains. Each record represents a unique CDR3 protein, reported with the most common genes and DNA among its rows. The sample table holds roughly 800,000 distinct CDR3 sequences, of which about 28% were seen once. The ten top clones hold about 12% of the sample. The treatment or condition label, read with the paper, signifies: in vitro stimulation with specific CMV peptide epitopes to enrich CMV-specific T cells. The starting material was cultured CD8+ T cells from PBMCs, obtained from culture after CMV antigen stimulation. The receptors come from a human donor in good health (CMV status not recorded). Some clones in this sample may be carry-over from other donors' samples.

As concerns this clonotype: The final CDR3 position lacks the conserved phenylalanine or tryptophan, pointing to a likely read error. This sequence joins TRBV3-1 and TRBJ2-1, with TRBD2 matching over 8 bases. The germline CDR1 and CDR2 sequences are LGHDT and YNNKEL (reference sequence). Unmatched junction bases numbered 5, after V lost 0 bases and J lost 4 bases. The CDR3 totals 16 residues. CDR3 DNA: TGTGCCAGCAGCCAAGATGGAGCGGGGGCTTACAATGAGCAGTTCTAC. Translation gives CASSQDGAGAYNEQFY.

The chain is built from TRBV6-1 and TRBJ2-2; D tentatively reads TRBD1 or TRBD2 (5 bases each). Trimming removed 10 bases at V and 6 bases at J, with 18 bases between. Germline lookup yields CDR1 MNHNS and CDR2 SASEGT. This CDR3 has 14 residues. CDR3 DNA: TGTGCCAACAAGGACACCCCGGGGTCCGGGGAGCTGTTTTTT. Encoded protein: CANKDTPGSGELFF.

The chain links TRBV10-3 to TRBJ2-7; possibly TRBD1 for D (7 bases). The germline gives CDR1 ENHRY, CDR2 SYGVKD. The CDR3 has 14 residues. The ends were cut back, 2 bases at V and 3 bases at J, with 11 bases in the middle. The CDR3 coding sequence is TGTGCCATCAGTGAGCCGGGGGACAGCTACGAGCAGTACTTC. This translates into CAISEPGDSYEQYF.

This rearrangement joins TRBV18 to TRBJ1-5, with unresolved D. V gave up 5 bases and J gave up 4 bases, with 15 bases separating them. The CDR3 is made up of 15 amino acids. Germline CDR1 reads KGHSH; CDR2 reads LQKENI. DNA for the CDR3: TGTGCCAGCTCAAACCCCACGGAGAGTAATCAGCCCCAGCATTTT. As protein: CASSNPTESNQPQHF.

This chain uses TRBV27 with TRBJ2-2, with 10 positions matching TRBD1. This CDR3 contains 17 residues. Germline V gives CDR1 MNHEY, CDR2 SMNVEV (reference sequence). V was pared by 5 bases and J by 3 bases, with 9 bases of the junction left unmatched. The DNA for the CDR3 is TGTGCCAGCAGTCCCCACCTGGACAGGGGGGACACCGGGGAGCTGTTTTTT. It specifies CASSPHLDRGDTGELFF.

The V call is TRBV19, the J call TRBJ1-1; 10 bases map to TRBD1. CDR1 LNHDA and CDR2 SQIVND come from the germline V gene (reference sequence). The CDR3 extends over 16 amino acids. V shed 1 base, J shed 2 bases, and the junction held 4 bases outside the gene matches. The CDR3 nucleotides are TGTGCCAGTAGTATAGGGGGGACAGGGGCAAACACTGAAGCTTTCTTT. The encoded protein is CASSIGGTGANTEAFF. Based on the CDR3 plus reference TRBV19 and TRBJ1-1, the full variable domain is DGGITQSPKYLFRKEGQNVTLSCEQNLNHDAMYWYRQDPGQGLRLIYYSQIVNDFQKGDIAEGYSVSREKKESFPLTVTSAQKNPTAFYLCASSIGGTGANTEAFFGQGTRLTVV.

This clonotype was seen many times. The rearrangement links TRBV7-6 to TRBJ2-1; 9 nucleotides agree with TRBD1. J lost 5 bases, V lost 2 bases, and 16 bases had no gene match. The CDR3 sequence is 19 residues long. Germline V gene data show CDR1 as SGHVS and CDR2 as FNYEAQ. CDR3 region: CASSLRDRVRPPTNNEQFF. For the CDR3, the DNA is TGTGCCAGCAGCTTAAGGGACAGGGTGCGTCCACCTACCAACAATGAGCAGTTCTTC.

The chain is built from TRBV5-4 and TRBJ2-1; 8 positions agree with TRBD1. Trimming took 0 bases from V and 5 from J; bases not matched to a gene: 7. The germline V gene encodes CDR1 SGHNT and CDR2 YYREEE (reference sequence). The CDR3 extends over 16 amino acids. The CDR3 nucleotides read TGTGCCAGCAGCTTGGGTCAGGGGGCAACCCACAATGAGCAGTTCTTC. It translates to CASSLGQGATHNEQFF.

The chain recombines TRBV15 with TRBJ1-1; tentatively, D is TRBD1 (6 bases). The CDR3 extends over 15 amino acids. The germline CDR1 and CDR2 sequences are LNHNV and YYDKDF (reference sequence). With 9 bases removed from V and 1 base from J, the gap between germline ends came to 18 bases. The CDR3 DNA follows: TGTGCCACAAAGGATTACAGGGTGCCGAACACTGAAGCTTTCTTT. It specifies CATKDYRVPNTEAFF. Complete variable domain (other parts from reference TRBV15 and TRBJ1-1): DAMVIQNPRYQVTQFGKPVTLSCSQTLNHNVMYWYQQKSSQAPKLLFHYYDKDFNNEADTPDNFQSRRPNTSFCFLDIRSPGLGDTAMYLCATKDYRVPNTEAFFGQGTRLTVV.

Ten or more counts support this clonotype. This chain links TRBV7-6 with TRBJ1-1; D not resolved. Germline V gene data show CDR1 as SGHVS and CDR2 as FNYEAQ. The CDR3 loop spans 13 amino acids. The V end lost 5 bases, the J end lost 9 bases, and 16 bases lay between the germline ends. The CDR3: CASSPPTLTQAFF. The CDR3 DNA reads as TGTGCCAGCAGCCCACCAACCCTGACCCAAGCTTTCTTT.

The chain combines TRBV2 with TRBJ2-1, with 11 bases matching TRBD1. This CDR3 spans 16 amino acids. The trim removed 2 bases at V and 7 bases at J, leaving 7 bases unmatched. Germline loops: CDR1 SNHLY, CDR2 FYNNEI. CDR3: CASSEIGTGGRNEQFF. The DNA of the CDR3 is TGTGCCAGCAGTGAAATCGGGACAGGGGGGAGGAATGAGCAGTTCTTC.